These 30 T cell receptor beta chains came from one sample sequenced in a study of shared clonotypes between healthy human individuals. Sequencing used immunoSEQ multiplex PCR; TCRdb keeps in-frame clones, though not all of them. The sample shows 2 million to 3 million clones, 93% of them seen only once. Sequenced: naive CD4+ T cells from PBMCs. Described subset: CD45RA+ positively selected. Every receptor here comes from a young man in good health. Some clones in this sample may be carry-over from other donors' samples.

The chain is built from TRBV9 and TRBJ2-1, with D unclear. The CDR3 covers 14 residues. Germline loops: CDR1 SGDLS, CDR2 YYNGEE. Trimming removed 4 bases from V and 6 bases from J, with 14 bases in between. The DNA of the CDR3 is TGTGCCAGCAGCCGGGCAGGAGAGGTCAATGAGCAGTTCTTC. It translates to CASSRAGEVNEQFF.

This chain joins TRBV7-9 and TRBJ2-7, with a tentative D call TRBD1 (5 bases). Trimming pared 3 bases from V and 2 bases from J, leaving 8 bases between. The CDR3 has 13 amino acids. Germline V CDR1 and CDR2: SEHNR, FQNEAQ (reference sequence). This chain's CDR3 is CASSLTVPYEQYF. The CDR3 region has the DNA TGTGCCAGCAGCTTGACAGTCCCCTACGAGCAGTACTTC.

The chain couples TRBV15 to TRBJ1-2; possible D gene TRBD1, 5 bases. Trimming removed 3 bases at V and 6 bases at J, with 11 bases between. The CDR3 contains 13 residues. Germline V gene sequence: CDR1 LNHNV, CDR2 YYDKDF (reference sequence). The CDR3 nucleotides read TGTGCCACCAGCAGTCAGGGAAGGGATGGCTACACCTTC. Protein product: CATSSQGRDGYTF.

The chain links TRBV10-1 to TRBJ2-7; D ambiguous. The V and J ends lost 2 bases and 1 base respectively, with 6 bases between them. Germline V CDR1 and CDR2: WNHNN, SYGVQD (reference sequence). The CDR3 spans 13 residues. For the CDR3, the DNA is TGCGCCAGCAGTGAGGGCAGGTCCTACGAGCAGTACTTC. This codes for CASSEGRSYEQYF.

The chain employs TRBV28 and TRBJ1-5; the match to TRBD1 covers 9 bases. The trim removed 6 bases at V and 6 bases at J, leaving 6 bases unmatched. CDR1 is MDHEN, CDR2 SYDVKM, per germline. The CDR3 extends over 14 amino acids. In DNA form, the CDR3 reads TGTGCCAGCAGGCGGGGACAGGGCGTTCAGCCCCAGCATTTT. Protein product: CASRRGQGVQPQHF.

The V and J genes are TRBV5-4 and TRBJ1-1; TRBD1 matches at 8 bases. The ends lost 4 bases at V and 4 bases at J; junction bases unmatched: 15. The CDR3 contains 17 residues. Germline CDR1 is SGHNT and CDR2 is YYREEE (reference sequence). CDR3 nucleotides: TGTGCCAGCAGCCTTCCGAATAAGACAGGGGCTAGCACTGAAGCTTTCTTT. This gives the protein CASSLPNKTGASTEAFF.

CDR3 nucleotide sequence: TGTGCCAGCAGCAAAACAGGGGGGCTATCCTACGAGCAGTACTTC. This codes for CASSKTGGLSYEQYF. The J gene is TRBJ2-7, the V gene TRBV13; 8 positions match TRBD1. Germline V CDR1 and CDR2: PRHDT, FYEKMQ (reference sequence). The CDR3 is 15 amino acids. V shed 5 bases and J 1 base; nucleotides not matched to a gene: 7.

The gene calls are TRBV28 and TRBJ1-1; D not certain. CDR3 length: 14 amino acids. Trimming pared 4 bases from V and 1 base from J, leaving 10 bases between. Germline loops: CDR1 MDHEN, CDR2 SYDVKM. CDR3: CASSWSPTNTEAFF. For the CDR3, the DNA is TGTGCCAGCAGTTGGAGCCCCACGAACACTGAAGCTTTCTTT.

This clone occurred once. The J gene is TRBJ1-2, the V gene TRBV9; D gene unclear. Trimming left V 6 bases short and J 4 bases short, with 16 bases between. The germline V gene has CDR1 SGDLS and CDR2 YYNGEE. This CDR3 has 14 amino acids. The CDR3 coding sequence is TGTGCCAGCACCCAGTCGGGTGTTGGCTATGGCTACACCTTC. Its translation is CASTQSGVGYGYTF.

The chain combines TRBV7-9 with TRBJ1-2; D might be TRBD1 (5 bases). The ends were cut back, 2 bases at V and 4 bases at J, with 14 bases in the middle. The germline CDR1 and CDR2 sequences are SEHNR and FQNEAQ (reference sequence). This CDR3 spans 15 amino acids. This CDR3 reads CASSLSGEELYGYTF. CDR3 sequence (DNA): TGTGCCAGCAGCTTATCGGGGGAGGAACTCTATGGCTACACCTTC.

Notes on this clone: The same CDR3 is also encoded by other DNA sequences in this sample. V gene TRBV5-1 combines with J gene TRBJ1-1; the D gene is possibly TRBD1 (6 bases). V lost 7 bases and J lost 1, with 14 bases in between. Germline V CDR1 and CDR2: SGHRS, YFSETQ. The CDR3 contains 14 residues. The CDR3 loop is CASSSGTTNTEAFF. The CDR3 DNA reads TGCGCCAGCTCCTCAGGGACAACGAACACTGAAGCTTTCTTT.

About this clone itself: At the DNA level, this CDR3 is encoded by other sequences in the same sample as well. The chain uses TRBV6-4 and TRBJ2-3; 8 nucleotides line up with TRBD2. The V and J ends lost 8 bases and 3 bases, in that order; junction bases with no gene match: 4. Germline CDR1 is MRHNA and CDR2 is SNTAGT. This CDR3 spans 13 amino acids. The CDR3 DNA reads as TGTGCCAGCCGGAGCGGGAGTACAGATACGCAGTATTTT. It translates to CASRSGSTDTQYF.

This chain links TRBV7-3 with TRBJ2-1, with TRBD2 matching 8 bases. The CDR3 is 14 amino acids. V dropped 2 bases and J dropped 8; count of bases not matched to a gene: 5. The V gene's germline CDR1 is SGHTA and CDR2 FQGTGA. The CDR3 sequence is CASSLGGRLHEQFF. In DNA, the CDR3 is TGTGCCAGCAGCTTAGGCGGGAGGTTGCATGAGCAGTTCTTC.

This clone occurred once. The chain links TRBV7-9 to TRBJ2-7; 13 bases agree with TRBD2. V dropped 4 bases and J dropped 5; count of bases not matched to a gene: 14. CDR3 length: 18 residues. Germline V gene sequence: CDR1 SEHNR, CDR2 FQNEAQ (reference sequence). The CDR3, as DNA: TGTGCCAGCAGCTCCACTTCCACTAGCGGGAGGGCCGATAACGAGCAGTACTTC. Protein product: CASSSTSTSGRADNEQYF. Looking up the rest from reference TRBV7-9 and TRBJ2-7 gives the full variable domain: DTGVSQNPRHKITKRGQNVTFRCDPISEHNRLYWYRQTLGQGPEFLTYFQNEAQLEKSRLLSDRFSAERPKGSFSTLEIQRTEQGDSAMYLCASSSTSTSGRADNEQYFGPGTRLTVT.

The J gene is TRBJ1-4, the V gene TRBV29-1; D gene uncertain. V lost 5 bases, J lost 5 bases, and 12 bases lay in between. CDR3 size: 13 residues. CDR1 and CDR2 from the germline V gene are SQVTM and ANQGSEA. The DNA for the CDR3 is TGCAGCGTTAGTCAGAACGAAAATGAAAAACTGTTTTTT. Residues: CSVSQNENEKLFF.

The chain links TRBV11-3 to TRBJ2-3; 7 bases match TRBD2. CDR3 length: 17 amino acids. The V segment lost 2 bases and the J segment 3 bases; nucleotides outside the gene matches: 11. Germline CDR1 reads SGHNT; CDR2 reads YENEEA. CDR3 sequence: CASSLWAAGAFTDTQYF. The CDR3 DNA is TGTGCCAGCAGCTTATGGGCGGCGGGAGCGTTTACAGATACGCAGTATTTT.

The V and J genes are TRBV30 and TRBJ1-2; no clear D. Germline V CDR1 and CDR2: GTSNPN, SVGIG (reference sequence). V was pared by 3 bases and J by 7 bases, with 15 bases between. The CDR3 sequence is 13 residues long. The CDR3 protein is CAWSPQAAGGYTF. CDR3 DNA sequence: TGTGCCTGGAGCCCTCAGGCAGCGGGTGGCTACACCTTC.

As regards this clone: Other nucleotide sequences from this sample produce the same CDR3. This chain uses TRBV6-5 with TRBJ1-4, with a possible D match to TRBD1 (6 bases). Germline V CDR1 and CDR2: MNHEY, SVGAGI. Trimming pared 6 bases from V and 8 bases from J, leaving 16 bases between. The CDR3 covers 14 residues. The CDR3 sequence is CASRATGGGEKLFF. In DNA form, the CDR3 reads TGTGCCAGCAGAGCGACAGGAGGAGGCGAAAAACTGTTTTTT.

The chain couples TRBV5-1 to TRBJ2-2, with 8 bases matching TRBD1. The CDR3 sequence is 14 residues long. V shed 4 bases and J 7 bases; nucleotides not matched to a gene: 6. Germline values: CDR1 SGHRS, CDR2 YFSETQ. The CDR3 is CASSLRTGYGELFF. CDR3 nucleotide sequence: TGCGCCAGCAGCCTCAGGACAGGGTACGGGGAGCTGTTTTTT.

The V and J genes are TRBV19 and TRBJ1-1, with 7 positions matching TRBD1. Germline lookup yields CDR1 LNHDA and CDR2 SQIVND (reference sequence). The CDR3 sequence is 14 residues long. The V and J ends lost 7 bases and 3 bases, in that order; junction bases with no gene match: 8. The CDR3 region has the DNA TGTGCCAGTACCCTGACAGGGTGGGACACTGAAGCTTTCTTT. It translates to CASTLTGWDTEAFF.

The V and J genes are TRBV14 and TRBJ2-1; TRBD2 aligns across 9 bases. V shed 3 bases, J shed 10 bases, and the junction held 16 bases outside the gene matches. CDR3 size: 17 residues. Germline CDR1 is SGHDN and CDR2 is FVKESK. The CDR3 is CASSQGTSGPQGGEQFF. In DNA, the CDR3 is TGTGCCAGCAGCCAGGGTACTAGCGGGCCCCAGGGGGGCGAGCAGTTCTTC. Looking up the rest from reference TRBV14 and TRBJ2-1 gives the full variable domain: EAGVTQFPSHSVIEKGQTVTLRCDPISGHDNLYWYRRVMGKEIKFLLHFVKESKQDESGMPNNRFLAERTGGTYSTLKVQPAELEDSGVYFCASSQGTSGPQGGEQFFGPGTRLTVL.

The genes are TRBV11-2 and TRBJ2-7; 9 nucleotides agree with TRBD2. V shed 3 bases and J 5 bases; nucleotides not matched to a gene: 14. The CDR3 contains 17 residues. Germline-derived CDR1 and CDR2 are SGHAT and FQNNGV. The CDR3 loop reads CASSLYYVAGARHEQYF. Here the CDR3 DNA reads TGTGCCAGCAGCTTGTATTACGTAGCGGGGGCGCGGCACGAGCAGTACTTC. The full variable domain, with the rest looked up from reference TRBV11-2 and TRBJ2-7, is EAGVAQSPRYKIIEKRQSVAFWCNPISGHATLYWYQQILGQGPKLLIQFQNNGVVDDSQLPKDRFSAERLKGVDSTLKIQPAKLEDSAVYLCASSLYYVAGARHEQYFGPGTRLTVT.

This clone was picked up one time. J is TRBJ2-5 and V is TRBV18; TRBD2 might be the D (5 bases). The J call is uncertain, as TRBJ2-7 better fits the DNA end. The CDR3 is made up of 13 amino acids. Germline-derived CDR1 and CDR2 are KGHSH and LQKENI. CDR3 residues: CASRNTGSNEQYF. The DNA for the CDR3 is TGTGCCAGCCGGAATACGGGGTCCAACGAGCAGTACTTC.

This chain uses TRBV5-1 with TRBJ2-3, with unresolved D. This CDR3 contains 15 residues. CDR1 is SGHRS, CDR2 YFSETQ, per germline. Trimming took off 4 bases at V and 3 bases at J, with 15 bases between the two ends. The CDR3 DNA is TGCGCCAGCAGCCTCCCTCCTAACGGGACAGATACGCAGTATTTT. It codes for CASSLPPNGTDTQYF.

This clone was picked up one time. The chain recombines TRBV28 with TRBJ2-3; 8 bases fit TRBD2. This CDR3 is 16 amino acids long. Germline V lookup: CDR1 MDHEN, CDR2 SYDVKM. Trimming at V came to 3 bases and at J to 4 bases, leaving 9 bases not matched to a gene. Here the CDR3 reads CASSFVAGNGPDTQYF. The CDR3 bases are TGTGCCAGCAGTTTTGTAGCGGGAAACGGGCCAGATACGCAGTATTTT. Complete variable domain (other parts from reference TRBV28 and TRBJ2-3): DVKVTQSSRYLVKRTGEKVFLECVQDMDHENMFWYRQDPGLGLRLIYFSYDVKMKEKGDIPEGYSVSREKKERFSLILESASTNQTSMYLCASSFVAGNGPDTQYFGPGTRLTVL.

The CDR3 bases are TGTGCCTGGAGCGACTTTAAAGAGACCCAGTACTTC. It yields the protein CAWSDFKETQYF. The rearrangement uses TRBV30 and TRBJ2-5, with unresolved D. The CDR3 runs to 12 residues. Trimming left V 3 bases short and J 3 bases short, with 8 bases between. Germline V CDR1 and CDR2: GTSNPN, SVGIG (reference sequence). The whole variable domain, remainder taken from reference TRBV30 and TRBJ2-5, is SQTIHQWPATLVQPVGSPLSLECTVEGTSNPNLYWYRQAAGRGLQLLFYSVGIGQISSEVPQNLSASRPQDRQFILSSKKLLLSDSGFYLCAWSDFKETQYFGPGTRLLVL.

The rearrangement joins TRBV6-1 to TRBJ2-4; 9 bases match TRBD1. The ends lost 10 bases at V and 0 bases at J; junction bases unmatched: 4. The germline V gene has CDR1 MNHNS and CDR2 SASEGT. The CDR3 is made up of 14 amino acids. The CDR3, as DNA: TGTGCCACCACAGGGGGCCTAGCCAAAAACATTCAGTACTTC. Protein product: CATTGGLAKNIQYF.

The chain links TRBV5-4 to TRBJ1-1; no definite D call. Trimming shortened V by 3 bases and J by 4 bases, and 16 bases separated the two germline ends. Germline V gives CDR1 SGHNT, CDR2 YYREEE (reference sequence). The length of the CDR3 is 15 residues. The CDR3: CASSSAAGVSTEAFF. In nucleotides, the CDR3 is TGTGCCAGCAGCTCCGCGGCAGGCGTGAGCACTGAAGCTTTCTTT.

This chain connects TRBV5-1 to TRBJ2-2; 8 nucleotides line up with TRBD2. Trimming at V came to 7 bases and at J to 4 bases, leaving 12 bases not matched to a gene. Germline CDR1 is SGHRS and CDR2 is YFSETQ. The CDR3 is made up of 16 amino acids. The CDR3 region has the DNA TGCGCCAGCCTCCCGCAGGTAGCGGGACCCACCGGGGAGCTGTTTTTT. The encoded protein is CASLPQVAGPTGELFF.

In DNA, the CDR3 is TGTGCCAGCAGTGTACAGGGGAGCTCCTACGAGCAGTACTTC. This sequence encodes CASSVQGSSYEQYF. The chain employs TRBV2 and TRBJ2-7, with 7 bases that match TRBD1. The ends lost 4 bases at V and 0 bases at J; junction bases unmatched: 3. Germline CDR1 and CDR2: SNHLY and FYNNEI. The CDR3 consists of 14 residues.